This paragraph reports one TCR beta chain. The antigen is undetermined. One junction end disagrees with the germline gene, perhaps due to a read error. CDR1 and CDR2 from the germline V gene are MGHRA and YSYEKL. The CDR3 extends over 14 amino acids. The data were obtained in a study of T cell repertoires in cytomegalovirus infection. Turning to the study itself: Public TCR beta signatures marked donors with CMV infection and the matching HLA.

From the reads, TCRdb called clonotypes with MiXCR, one entry per CDR3 protein. The data hold 500,000 to 600,000 distinct CDR3 sequences, with approximately 15% observed a single time. Study outcomes and limitations: The cumulative frequency of public TCR beta families distinguished individuals who carried CMV together with the relevant HLA. Within the response measured ex vivo, HLA-C-restricted CMV-specific TCR beta clonotypes were dominant.

The source material was CD8+ T cells from PBMCs. This chain links TRBV4-1 with TRBJ2-5; 9 bases map to TRBD1. The origin of this receptor is a human donor in good health (CMV status not recorded). Some clones in this sample may be carry-over from other donors' samples. Here the CDR3 reads CTSSYWTGEETQYF. The CDR3 nucleotides are TGCACCAGCAGCTATTGGACAGGGGAGGAGACCCAGTACTTC.